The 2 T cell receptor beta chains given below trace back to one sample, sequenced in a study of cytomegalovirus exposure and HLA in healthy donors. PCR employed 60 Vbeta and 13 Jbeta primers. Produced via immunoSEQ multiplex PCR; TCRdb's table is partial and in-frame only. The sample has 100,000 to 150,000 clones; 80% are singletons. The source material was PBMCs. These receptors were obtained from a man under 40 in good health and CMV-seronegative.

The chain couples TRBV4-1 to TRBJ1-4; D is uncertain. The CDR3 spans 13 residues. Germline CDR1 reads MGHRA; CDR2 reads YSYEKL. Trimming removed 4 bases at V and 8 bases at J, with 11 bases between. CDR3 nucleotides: TGCGCCAGCAGCCTCGGAGGGAGGGAAAAACTGTTTTTT. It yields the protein CASSLGGREKLFF.

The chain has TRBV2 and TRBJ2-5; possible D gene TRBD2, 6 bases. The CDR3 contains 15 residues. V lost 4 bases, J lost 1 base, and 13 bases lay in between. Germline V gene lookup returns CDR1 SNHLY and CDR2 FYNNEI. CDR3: CASSARDSAQETQYF. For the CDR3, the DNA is TGTGCCAGCAGTGCGCGGGACTCAGCCCAAGAGACCCAGTACTTC.